The clone carrying this TCR beta chain turned up a few times. No antigen is known for it. Semi-nested PCR with Nested Universal Primer A followed constant-region reverse priming of full-length variable regions. TCRdb reprocessed the 5' RACE reads via MiXCR and lists one record per CDR3 protein. This sample has about 50,000 distinct CDR3 sequences, with roughly 28% found just once. Purified naive CD4+ T cells were depleted of CD25+ Tregs. Study-level results: The TCR gene usage of tumor memory CD4+ T cells clustered together with blood and lymph node memory CD4+ cells and with lymph node naive CD4+ cells. Tumor-infiltrating Treg TCR alpha and beta sequences overlapped most with tumor naive CD4+ T cells, then blood naive.

The clonotype comes from a female donor with breast cancer. The sequenced sample consisted of naive CD4+ T cells sorted from blood. As for subset: naive CD4+ T cells, CD4+CD45RA+CD25-.

CDR3 loop: CASSHDGGAGTGELFF. The CDR3 DNA sequence: TGCGCCAGCAGCCATGACGGGGGCGCGGGAACCGGGGAGCTGTTTTTT. This chain connects TRBV5-1 to TRBJ2-2; D is tentatively TRBD1 or TRBD2 (6 bases each). V was pared by 4 bases and J by 5 bases, with 18 bases between. Germline CDR1 SGHRS, CDR2 YFSETQ. The CDR3 runs 16 residues.